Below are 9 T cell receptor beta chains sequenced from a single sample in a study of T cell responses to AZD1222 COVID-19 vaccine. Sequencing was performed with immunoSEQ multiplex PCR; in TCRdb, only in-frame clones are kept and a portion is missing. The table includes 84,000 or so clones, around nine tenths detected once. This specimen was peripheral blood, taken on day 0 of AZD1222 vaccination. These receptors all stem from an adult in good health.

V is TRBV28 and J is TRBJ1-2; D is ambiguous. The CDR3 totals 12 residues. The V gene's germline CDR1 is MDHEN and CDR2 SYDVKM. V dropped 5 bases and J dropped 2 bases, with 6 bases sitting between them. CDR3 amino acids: CASSAGNYGYTF. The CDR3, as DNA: TGTGCCAGCAGTGCCGGGAACTATGGCTACACCTTC.

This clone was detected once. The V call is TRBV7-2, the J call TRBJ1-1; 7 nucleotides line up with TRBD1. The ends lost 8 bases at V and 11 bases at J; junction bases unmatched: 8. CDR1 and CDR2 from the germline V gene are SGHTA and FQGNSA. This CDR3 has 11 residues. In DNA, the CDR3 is TGTGCCAGCGCTGACAGGGATCGGGCTTTCTTT. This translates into CASADRDRAFF.

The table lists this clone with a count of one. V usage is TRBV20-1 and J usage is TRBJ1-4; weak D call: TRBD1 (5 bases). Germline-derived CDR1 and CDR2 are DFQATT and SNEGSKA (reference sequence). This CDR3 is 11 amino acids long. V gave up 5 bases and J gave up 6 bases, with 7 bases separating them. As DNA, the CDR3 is TGCAGTGCTCCACAGGATGAAAAACTGTTTTTT. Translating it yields CSAPQDEKLFF.

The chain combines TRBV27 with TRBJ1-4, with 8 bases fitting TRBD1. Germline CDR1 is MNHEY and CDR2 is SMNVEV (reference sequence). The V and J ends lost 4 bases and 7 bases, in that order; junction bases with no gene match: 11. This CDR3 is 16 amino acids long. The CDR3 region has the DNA TGTGCCAGCAGTTCTCCAACAGGACAGGGTTCTGAAAAACTGTTTTTT. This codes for CASSSPTGQGSEKLFF.

As DNA, the CDR3 is TGTGCCTATTCAACAGGCCCTAGCGGCTACACCTTC. Translating it yields CAYSTGPSGYTF. The chain combines TRBV30 with TRBJ1-2; D possibly corresponds to TRBD1 (5 bases). Trimming took off 7 bases at V and 8 bases at J, with 17 bases between the two ends. Germline CDR1 GTSNPN, CDR2 SVGIG (reference sequence). This CDR3 contains 12 residues.

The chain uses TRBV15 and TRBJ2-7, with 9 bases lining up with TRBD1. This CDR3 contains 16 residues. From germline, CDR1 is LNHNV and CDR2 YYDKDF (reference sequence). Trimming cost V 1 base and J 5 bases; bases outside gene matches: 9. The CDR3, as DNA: TGTGCCACCAGCAGAGTTCCGGGACAGGGTCGCCACGAGCAGTACTTC. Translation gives CATSRVPGQGRHEQYF.

The CDR3 region is CASNDKGYVRARGMDQKETQYF. The CDR3 bases are TGTGCCAGCAATGACAAAGGGTATGTGCGTGCGAGAGGAATGGACCAAAAAGAGACCCAGTACTTC. The chain has TRBV28 and TRBJ2-5, with D unclear. V gave up 7 bases and J gave up 3 bases, with 39 bases separating them. The CDR3 runs to 22 residues. Germline loops: CDR1 MDHEN, CDR2 SYDVKM.

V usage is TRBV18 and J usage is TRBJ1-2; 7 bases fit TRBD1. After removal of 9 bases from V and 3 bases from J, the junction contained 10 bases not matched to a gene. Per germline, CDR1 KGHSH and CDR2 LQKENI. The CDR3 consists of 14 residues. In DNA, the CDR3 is TGTGCCAGTACAGCGGACAGGTTCGACTATGGCTACACCTTC. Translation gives CASTADRFDYGYTF.

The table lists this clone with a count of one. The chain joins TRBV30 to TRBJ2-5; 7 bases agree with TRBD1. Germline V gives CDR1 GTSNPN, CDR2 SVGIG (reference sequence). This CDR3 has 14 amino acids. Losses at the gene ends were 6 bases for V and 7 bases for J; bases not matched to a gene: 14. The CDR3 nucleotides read TGTGCCTGCACTAAGGACAGGAGAGTAGGGACCCAGTACTTC. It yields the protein CACTKDRRVGTQYF. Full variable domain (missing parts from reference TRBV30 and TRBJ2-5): SQTIHQWPATLVQPVGSPLSLECTVEGTSNPNLYWYRQAAGRGLQLLFYSVGIGQISSEVPQNLSASRPQDRQFILSSKKLLLSDSGFYLCACTKDRRVGTQYFGPGTRLLVL.